This T cell receptor (beta chain) was captured in a study of CD8+CD57+ T cells in acquired aplastic anemia. Study information: Around 3.5 ug was the average amount of DNA from sorted CD4+ and CD8+ cells. Mean read depth for CD4+ cells from healthy donors was approximately 10 million. Overall study findings and caveats: Patients and controls had in common 25 to 30 CD8+ CDR3 sequences. CD8+ Simpson's diversity did not differ significantly between patients and controls.

Profiling that covered TCR beta VDJ and CDR3 relied on genomic DNA as its template. One entry per CDR3 protein results from TCRdb running MiXCR on the reads. The data contain some 190,000 distinct CDR3 sequences, around half of them singletons. CDR1 SNHLY and CDR2 FYNNEI come from the germline V gene. The CDR3 has 15 amino acids. Trimming pared 4 bases from V and 4 bases from J, leaving 14 bases between. This clonotype was detected only once. Its antigen is unidentified. Sequencing used sorted CD4+, CD8+, or CD8+CD57+ T cells (not recorded which) from PBMCs. The rearrangement joins TRBV2 to TRBJ1-5; D gene unclear. This sequence originates from a human donor in good health. The CDR3 protein is CASSAGRRGNQPQHF. CDR3 bases: TGTGCCAGCAGTGCCGGACGTAGAGGAAATCAGCCCCAGCATTTT.